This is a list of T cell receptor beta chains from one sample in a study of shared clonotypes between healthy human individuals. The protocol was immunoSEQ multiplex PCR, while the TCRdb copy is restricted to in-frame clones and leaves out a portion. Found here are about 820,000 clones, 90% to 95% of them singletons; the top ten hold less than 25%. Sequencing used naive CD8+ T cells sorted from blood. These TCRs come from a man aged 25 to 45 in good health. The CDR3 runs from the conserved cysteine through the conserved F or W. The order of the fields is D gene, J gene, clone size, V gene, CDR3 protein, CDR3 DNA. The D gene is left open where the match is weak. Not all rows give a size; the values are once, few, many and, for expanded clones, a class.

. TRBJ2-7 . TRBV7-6 CASSSVSYEQYF TGTGCCAGCAGCTCTGTTTCGTACGAGCAGTACTTC
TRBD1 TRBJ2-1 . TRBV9 CASSVEGTGVLDEQFF TGTGCCAGCAGCGTAGAAGGGACAGGGGTCCTCGATGAGCAGTTCTTC
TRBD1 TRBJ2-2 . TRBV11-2 CASSLGWDRGTGELFF TGTGCCAGCAGCTTAGGGTGGGACAGGGGGACCGGGGAGCTGTTTTTT
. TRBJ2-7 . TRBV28 CASSLGGGTAYEQYF TGTGCCAGCAGTTTAGGAGGCGGGACAGCCTACGAGCAGTACTTC
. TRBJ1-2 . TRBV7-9 CASRPGGEANYGYTF TGTGCCAGCAGACCTGGAGGAGAAGCTAACTATGGCTACACCTTC
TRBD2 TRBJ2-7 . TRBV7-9 CASSLVGGGKYEQYF TGTGCCAGCAGCTTAGTTGGCGGGGGGAAGTACGAGCAGTACTTC
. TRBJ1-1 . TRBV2 CASRSGRNTEAFF TGTGCCAGCAGGTCTGGAAGGAACACTGAAGCTTTCTTT
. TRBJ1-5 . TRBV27 CASSPPGGNQPQHF TGTGCCAGCAGTCCCCCGGGTGGCAATCAGCCCCAGCATTTT
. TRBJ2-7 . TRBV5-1 CASSLAGAPPGEQYF TGCGCCAGCAGCTTGGCTGGGGCCCCACCGGGGGAGCAGTACTTC
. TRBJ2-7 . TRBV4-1 CASSQDPNGQGRRPYEQYF TGCGCCAGCAGCCAAGATCCGAACGGCCAGGGGCGACGCCCCTACGAGCAGTACTTC
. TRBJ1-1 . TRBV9 CASSAVTSAPNTEAFF TGTGCCAGCAGCGCCGTTACCTCCGCACCTAACACTGAAGCTTTCTTT
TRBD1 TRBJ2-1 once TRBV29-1 CSVAATGPYNEQFF TGCAGCGTTGCAGCGACAGGGCCCTACAATGAGCAGTTCTTC
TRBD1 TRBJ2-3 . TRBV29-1 CSVEATGVWTDTQYF TGCAGCGTTGAGGCGACAGGGGTGTGGACAGATACGCAGTATTTT
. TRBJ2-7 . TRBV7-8 CASSFRNNYEQYF TGTGCCAGCAGCTTTCGCAATAACTACGAGCAGTACTTC
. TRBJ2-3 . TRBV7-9 CASSYPMDTQYF TGTGCCAGCAGCTACCCTATGGATACGCAGTATTTT
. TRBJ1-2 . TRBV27 CASSFSGDGYGYTF TGTGCCAGCAGTTTTTCAGGGGACGGATATGGCTACACCTTC
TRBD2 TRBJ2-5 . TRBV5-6 CASSLVGGSPQETQYF TGTGCCAGCAGCTTGGTGGGCGGGAGCCCCCAAGAGACCCAGTACTTC
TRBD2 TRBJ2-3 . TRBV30 CAWRAPGTSLLTDTQYF TGTGCCTGGAGAGCTCCCGGGACTAGCCTTCTCACAGATACGCAGTATTTT
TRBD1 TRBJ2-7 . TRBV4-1 CASSQWTGGYEQYF TGCGCCAGCAGCCAATGGACAGGGGGGTACGAGCAGTACTTC
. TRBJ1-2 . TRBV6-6 CASSYGPIGQEPGYTF TGTGCCAGCAGTTACGGGCCGATAGGGCAGGAGCCTGGCTACACCTTC
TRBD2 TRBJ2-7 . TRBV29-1 CSVEGGLAGRTGYEQYF TGCAGCGTTGAAGGGGGACTAGCGGGAAGAACGGGTTACGAGCAGTACTTC
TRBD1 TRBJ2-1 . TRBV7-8 CASSLLRGIRGNEQFF TGTGCCAGCAGCCTACTCAGGGGGATCAGGGGAAATGAGCAGTTCTTC
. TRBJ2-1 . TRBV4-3 CASSQTGNEQFF TGCGCCAGCAGCCAAACTGGCAATGAGCAGTTCTTC